The 20 T cell receptor beta chains below all came from one sample that was sequenced in a study of blood T cell repertoires in COVID-19. Only in-frame clones appear in the TCRdb table, and some are missing; sequencing was by immunoSEQ multiplex PCR. The sample carries hundreds of thousands of clones, approximately 91% recorded once. The sequencing input was peripheral blood. These receptors all come from a woman aged 45-59 years with COVID-19, enrolled during active disease.

The rearrangement uses TRBV19 and TRBJ2-2; weak D call: TRBD2 (6 bases). Per germline, CDR1 LNHDA and CDR2 SQIVND (reference sequence). Deletions cut 3 bases from V and 0 bases from J, with 8 bases between. The CDR3 contains 15 residues. The CDR3 DNA reads TGTGCCAGTAGTATCGGGGGAGCGAACACCGGGGAGCTGTTTTTT. It translates to CASSIGGANTGELFF.

This rearrangement joins TRBV25-1 to TRBJ1-1; 9 bases agree with TRBD1. Unmatched junction bases numbered 3, after V lost 5 bases and J lost 5 bases. The CDR3 runs 13 residues. Per germline, CDR1 MGHDK and CDR2 SYGVNS. The CDR3 region has the DNA TGTGCCAGCAGTCCACAGGGGGCAACTGAAGCTTTCTTT. It encodes CASSPQGATEAFF.

The chain has TRBV7-3 and TRBJ2-1; a weak D match, TRBD1 (6 bases). Germline CDR1 and CDR2: SGHTA and FQGTGA. The CDR3 is 16 residues long. V was shortened by 0 bases and J by 4 bases, with 13 bases between the two germline ends. The CDR3 reads CASSLTSQGQYNEQFF. For the CDR3, the DNA is TGTGCCAGCAGCTTAACTTCACAGGGTCAATACAATGAGCAGTTCTTC.

The chain employs TRBV24-1 and TRBJ1-5; D is unresolved. Trimming removed 2 bases at V and 4 bases at J, with 11 bases between. The CDR3 is 15 residues long. Germline V gene sequence: CDR1 KGHDR, CDR2 SFDVKD. In DNA, the CDR3 is TGTGCCACCAGTGATTCGGCTTACAGTAATCAGCCCCAGCATTTT. The encoded protein is CATSDSAYSNQPQHF.

CDR3 amino acids: CASSLSWEGRYGYTF. The CDR3, as DNA: TGTGCCAGCAGTTTATCGTGGGAGGGGAGGTATGGCTACACCTTC. The chain carries TRBV27 and TRBJ1-2; D might be TRBD1 (5 bases). The V gene's germline CDR1 is MNHEY and CDR2 SMNVEV (reference sequence). V dropped 0 bases and J dropped 5 bases, with 13 bases sitting between them. CDR3 size: 15 residues.

The rearrangement links TRBV5-1 to TRBJ2-3, with D maybe TRBD1 (7 bases). Germline lookup yields CDR1 SGHRS and CDR2 YFSETQ. This CDR3 comprises 16 residues. With 5 bases removed from V and 2 bases from J, the gap between germline ends came to 18 bases. The CDR3 loop is CASREGGGPPTDTQYF. CDR3 in DNA: TGCGCCAGCAGGGAAGGAGGGGGCCCCCCCACAGATACGCAGTATTTT.

The chain recombines TRBV6-6 with TRBJ2-3; 9 bases are a match to TRBD2. Losses at the gene ends were 5 bases for V and 0 bases for J; bases not matched to a gene: 3. This CDR3 is 15 amino acids long. Germline CDR1 reads MNHNY; CDR2 reads SVGAGI (reference sequence). CDR3 DNA sequence: TGTGCCAGCAGTCTAGCGGGACAGAGCACAGATACGCAGTATTTT. Amino acids: CASSLAGQSTDTQYF.

This chain connects TRBV2 to TRBJ1-4; no reliable D call. V lost 7 bases and J 7 bases, leaving 16 bases between the germline ends. Germline V gives CDR1 SNHLY, CDR2 FYNNEI. CDR3 size: 14 residues. The CDR3 DNA reads TGTGCCAGCACTGACTCCTCTCGGGGTGAAAAACTGTTTTTT. It yields the protein CASTDSSRGEKLFF.

The chain carries TRBV7-9 and TRBJ2-5; 11 bases fit TRBD1. The CDR3 spans 15 residues. With V trimmed by 5 bases and J by 2 bases, 4 bases remained unmatched. The germline V gene encodes CDR1 SEHNR and CDR2 FQNEAQ (reference sequence). CDR3 nucleotide sequence: TGTGCCAGCAGCCCGGACAGGGGGCTACAAGAGACCCAGTACTTC. This codes for CASSPDRGLQETQYF.

The genes are TRBV18 and TRBJ1-6; a possible D gene is TRBD1 (6 bases). The CDR3 is 17 residues long. Trimming left V 2 bases short and J 0 bases short, with 11 bases between. Germline V gene lookup returns CDR1 KGHSH and CDR2 LQKENI. Here the CDR3 DNA reads TGTGCCAGCTCACCAACAGGGTTTAGCTCCTATAATTCACCCCTCCACTTT. It is translated as CASSPTGFSSYNSPLHF.

This clone appeared a few times. This chain links TRBV6-5 with TRBJ1-2, with a weak D call TRBD1 (6 bases). The germline CDR1 and CDR2 sequences are MNHEY and SVGAGI. V was trimmed by 7 bases and J by 0 bases, leaving 12 bases between them. This CDR3 is built from 14 residues. In DNA form, the CDR3 reads TGTGCCAGCACCCGTACAGGGACTAACTATGGCTACACCTTC. Encoded protein: CASTRTGTNYGYTF.

The chain employs TRBV21-1 and TRBJ1-2. TRBV21-1 is a pseudogene segment. The CDR3 covers 15 residues. The DNA for the CDR3 is TGTGCCGGAACGAGGGATGGAGTCGATAACTATGGCTACACCTTC. This gives the protein CAGTRDGVDNYGYTF.

As DNA, the CDR3 is TGTGCCAGCAGCTTAGAAGAGGCGTCGGTAAAAGCTTTCTTT. Residues: CASSLEEASVKAFF. The chain combines TRBV7-9 with TRBJ1-1; no firm D call. V was trimmed by 1 base and J by 9 bases, leaving 15 bases between them. CDR3 length: 14 residues. CDR1 and CDR2 from the germline V gene are SEHNR and FQNEAQ (reference sequence).

The chain's CDR3 is CASSPKQRLNYGYTF. The CDR3 region has the DNA TGTGCCAGCAGTCCCAAACAGAGATTAAACTATGGCTACACCTTC. This sequence joins TRBV27 and TRBJ1-2; D gene uncertain. Germline CDR1 is MNHEY and CDR2 is SMNVEV (reference sequence). The V end lost 5 bases, the J end lost 2 bases, and 15 bases lay between the germline ends. The CDR3 length is 15 residues.

J is TRBJ1-2 and V is TRBV5-5; the D gene is possibly TRBD1 (5 bases). This CDR3 has 15 residues. The germline CDR1 and CDR2 sequences are SGHKS and YYEKEE (reference sequence). Trimming took 0 bases from V and 5 from J, leaving 14 bases between them. The CDR3 sequence: CASSLGHRQIYGYTF. The CDR3 DNA reads TGTGCCAGCAGCTTGGGTCACAGGCAAATATATGGCTACACCTTC.

The chain employs TRBV5-1 and TRBJ1-6; D gene uncertain. V was shortened by 2 bases and J by 0 bases, with 12 bases between the two germline ends. The CDR3 has 17 amino acids. CDR1 SGHRS and CDR2 YFSETQ come from the germline V gene. The CDR3 reads CASSLEGPGSYNSPLHF. In DNA form, the CDR3 reads TGCGCCAGCAGCTTAGAGGGTCCAGGCTCCTATAATTCACCCCTCCACTTT.

CDR3 bases: TGCAGCGTCCTAGGGGGACGGGGATTTGAAGCTTTCTTT. As protein: CSVLGGRGFEAFF. The chain recombines TRBV29-1 with TRBJ1-1; possible D gene TRBD1, 6 bases. The CDR3 runs to 13 residues. The V gene lost 6 bases and the J gene lost 7 bases, with 18 bases spanning the gap. CDR1 SQVTM and CDR2 ANQGSEA come from the germline V gene.

Points on this clone: At one of its ends the junction is not consistent with the germline gene, which may arise from a read error. The chain recombines TRBV23-1 with TRBJ1-2, with D tentatively TRBD1 (5 bases). TRBV23-1 is an open reading frame, and its role is uncertain. This CDR3 spans 10 amino acids. CDR3 DNA sequence: TGCGCCAGCAGTCAATCGGGGCAGCAATTC. It yields the protein CASSQSGQQF.

The chain combines TRBV6-2 or TRBV6-3 with TRBJ1-1; 7 bases match TRBD1. Germline CDR1 MNHEY, CDR2 SVGEGT. The CDR3 has 13 residues. V trimming: 5 bases; J trimming: 6 bases; junction bases outside the gene matches: 6. The CDR3 coding sequence is TGTGCCAGCAGTCTCACAGGGGTCCCTGAAGCTTTCTTT. This encodes CASSLTGVPEAFF.

J is TRBJ2-3 and V is TRBV12-2; the D call in the table, TRBD2, was not verified against the DNA. TRBV12-2 is shown as a pseudogene. The CDR3 loop spans 17 amino acids. CDR3 nucleotides: TGTGCAAGTCGCTTCGAACCAGCGGGGGGGCCAACAGATACGCAGTATTTT. It encodes CASRFEPAGGPTDTQYF.